The 9 T cell receptor beta chains given below trace back to one sample, sequenced in a study of T cell responses to AZD1222 COVID-19 vaccine (dated by TCRdb to the early 2020s). Library prep was done by the immunoSEQ multiplex PCR assay. TCRdb retrieved this table from immuneACCESS and kept in-frame rearrangements only. Not all clones are present; in checked studies, unresolved V genes account for under half, and no reason is known for the remainder. Counted in this sample were 100,000 to 120,000 clones; 82% of them appeared once. Of the sample, around 5.1% is held by the ten largest clones. The sample's time point, from its label and the paper: baseline before first vaccination. Source: peripheral blood, taken on day 0 of AZD1222 vaccination. These receptors all stem from an adult in good health.

This clone was picked up one time. This sequence joins TRBV4-3 and TRBJ1-3; D not certain. CDR1 is LGHNA and CDR2 is YSLEER in the germline V gene. This CDR3 comprises 15 residues. Between the trimmed V and J ends, which lost 0 bases and 2 bases, there was a span of 8 bases. The CDR3 protein is CASSQDTGAGNTIYF. DNA for the CDR3: TGCGCCAGCAGCCAAGATACCGGGGCTGGAAACACCATATATTTT.

A few counts support this clone. The rearrangement links TRBV13 to TRBJ1-2; a weak D match, TRBD1 (6 bases). This CDR3 has 15 residues. Trimming cost V 1 base and J 3 bases, with 12 bases left between them. From germline, CDR1 is PRHDT and CDR2 FYEKMQ (reference sequence). The CDR3 sequence: CASSLEPGAHYGYTF. The CDR3 region has the DNA TGTGCCAGCAGCTTAGAACCAGGGGCTCACTATGGCTACACCTTC.

The V and J genes are TRBV4-2 and TRBJ1-2; weak D call: TRBD1 (6 bases). V was trimmed by 1 base and J by 5 bases, leaving 11 bases between them. Germline loops: CDR1 LGHNA, CDR2 YNFKEQ. There are 14 residues in the CDR3. The CDR3 bases are TGTGCCAGCAGCCAAGGGACAGCGGGGTATGGCTACACCTTC. Its protein is CASSQGTAGYGYTF.

This chain connects TRBV4-3 to TRBJ1-6; possible D gene TRBD1, 6 bases. V was trimmed by 2 bases and J by 7 bases, leaving 15 bases between them. CDR1 is LGHNA and CDR2 is YSLEER in the germline V gene. The CDR3 loop spans 16 amino acids. The DNA for the CDR3 is TGCGCCAGCAGCCAATCACAGGGTCGGGGGAATTCACCCCTCCACTTT. The encoded protein is CASSQSQGRGNSPLHF.

The chain has TRBV10-2 and TRBJ1-1; possible D gene TRBD1, 6 bases. Per germline, CDR1 WSHSY and CDR2 SAAADI. With 8 bases removed from V and 0 bases from J, the gap between germline ends came to 13 bases. The CDR3 spans 14 residues. This CDR3 is CASHLGQLNTEAFF. The CDR3 nucleotides are TGCGCCAGCCACCTCGGACAGTTGAACACTGAAGCTTTCTTT.

The gene calls are TRBV4-3 and TRBJ2-7, with a possible D match to TRBD1 (6 bases). Germline lookup yields CDR1 LGHNA and CDR2 YSLEER. The CDR3 has 13 amino acids. With 0 bases removed from V and 6 bases from J, the gap between germline ends came to 9 bases. DNA for the CDR3: TGCGCCAGCAGCCAAGAACAGGGTGGCGAGCAGTACTTC. This gives the protein CASSQEQGGEQYF.

This clone has at least ten counts. The V call is TRBV7-9, the J call TRBJ1-1; possible D gene TRBD1, 6 bases. Germline values: CDR1 SEHNR, CDR2 FQNEAQ (reference sequence). This CDR3 has 14 amino acids. Trimming stripped 5 bases from V and 3 bases from J, with 13 bases between. This CDR3 is CASSPGGAYTEAFF. The CDR3 DNA is TGTGCCAGCAGCCCGGGGGGGGCTTACACTGAAGCTTTCTTT.

This clone came up a few times. The V and J genes are TRBV27 and TRBJ1-1, with D uncertain. The germline CDR1 and CDR2 sequences are MNHEY and SMNVEV (reference sequence). Trimming left V 5 bases short and J 4 bases short, with 14 bases between. The CDR3 totals 14 residues. This chain's CDR3 is CASSATRVGTEAFF. The CDR3 coding sequence is TGTGCCAGCAGTGCGACCCGGGTGGGCACTGAAGCTTTCTTT.

J is TRBJ1-2 and V is TRBV5-4; D is uncertain. The CDR3 is made up of 13 amino acids. In germline, CDR1 is SGHNT, CDR2 YYREEE (reference sequence). V was clipped by 4 bases and J by 1 base, with 8 bases between them. The CDR3 nucleotides read TGTGCCAGCAGCGGCAGGAGTAACTATGGCTACACCTTC. Amino acid sequence: CASSGRSNYGYTF.